Many counts were recorded for the clone carrying this TCR beta chain. Its antigen is as yet unknown. J gave up 4 bases and V 5 bases, and 7 bases lay outside the gene matches. This CDR3 is 16 amino acids long. Germline assignment: CDR1 MNHEY and CDR2 SMNVEV (reference sequence). The sample originates from a study of T-cell reconstitution after alpha-beta-depleted transplantation in children. Study-wide findings and caveats: Alpha-beta T cells present about two months after transplant were reported to originate from several hundred expanded graft clones.

A TCRbeta library incorporating unique molecular identifiers was prepared. One entry per CDR3 protein results from TCRdb running MiXCR on the PCR reads. Of more than 15,000 distinct CDR3 sequences detected, approximately 5.3% appear once; the ten largest clones hold about 6.9%. Sequences were derived from PBMCs, sampled before TCRalphabeta/CD19-depleted stem cell transplant. The rearrangement joins TRBV27 to TRBJ2-5; 13 bases map to TRBD2. This receptor was identified in a boy between 10 and 17 years old with acute lymphoblastic leukemia, due to receive a stem cell transplant. This CDR3 reads CASSRGLAGARETQYF. DNA for the CDR3: TGTGCCAGCAGTCGAGGACTAGCGGGAGCCCGAGAGACCCAGTACTTC.